The T cell receptor (beta chain) under discussion was sequenced for a study of shared clonotypes between healthy human individuals. This CDR3 is 14 amino acids long. Losses at the gene ends were 4 bases for V and 5 bases for J; bases not matched to a gene: 5. Germline V gene lookup returns CDR1 SGDLS and CDR2 YYNGEE. Here immunoSEQ multiplex PCR was the method, and the copy in TCRdb shows in-frame clones only, minus some. This sample has over a million clones, with roughly 96% found just once. The sequence came from a man between 25 and 39 years old in good health. This rearrangement joins TRBV9 to TRBJ2-5; 10 bases line up with TRBD2. Specimen: naive CD4+ T cells sorted from blood. Noted subset: CD45RA+ positively selected. The CDR3: CASSTRLAGETQYF. CDR3 nucleotide sequence: TGTGCCAGCAGCACCCGACTAGCGGGTGAGACCCAGTACTTC.